Listed below are T cell receptor beta chains from one sample, sequenced in a study of CD8 T cells in ankylosing spondylitis. TCRdb passed the 5' RACE reads through MiXCR, listing each CDR3 protein once. The sample records roughly 470,000 distinct CDR3 sequences, about 24% being singletons. Sequencing input: blood, either unsorted or a sorted T cell fraction (not recorded which). The receptors were sampled from a male donor with ankylosing spondylitis. The CDR3 runs from the conserved cysteine through the conserved F or W. Fields, in order: J gene, V gene, D gene, clone size, CDR3 protein, CDR3 DNA. The D gene is left open where the match is weak. A row's size may be missing; if present it is once, few, many or a size class.

j_gene: TRBJ2-6; v_gene: TRBV7-2; d_gene: .; abundance: few; CDR3aa: CASSLGQTNSGANVLTF; CDR3nt: TGTGCCAGCAGCCTAGGACAGACTAACTCTGGGGCCAACGTCCTGACTTTC
j_gene: TRBJ2-1; v_gene: TRBV7-9; d_gene: .; abundance: few; CDR3aa: CASSSTGAYGDDEQFF; CDR3nt: TGTGCCAGCAGCTCCACCGGGGCGTATGGAGACGATGAGCAGTTCTTC
j_gene: TRBJ1-1; v_gene: TRBV5-1; d_gene: TRBD1; abundance: .; CDR3aa: CASSFRDRGHGTEAFF; CDR3nt: TGCGCCAGCAGCTTCCGGGACAGGGGACATGGGACTGAAGCTTTCTTT
j_gene: TRBJ2-5; v_gene: TRBV12-3/TRBV12-4; d_gene: TRBD2; abundance: few; CDR3aa: CASSFSGRAEETQYF; CDR3nt: TGTGCCAGCAGCTTTAGCGGGAGGGCCGAAGAGACCCAGTACTTC
j_gene: TRBJ2-1; v_gene: TRBV20-1; d_gene: TRBD2; abundance: .; CDR3aa: CSASEALAGITNEQFF; CDR3nt: TGCAGTGCTAGCGAGGCTCTAGCGGGGATTACCAATGAGCAGTTCTTC
j_gene: TRBJ2-3; v_gene: TRBV7-8; d_gene: .; abundance: few; CDR3aa: CASSLNGGGNTDTQYF; CDR3nt: TGTGCCAGCAGCTTAAACGGAGGGGGCAACACAGATACGCAGTATTTT
j_gene: TRBJ2-3; v_gene: TRBV18; d_gene: .; abundance: .; CDR3aa: CASSPSIASTDTQYF; CDR3nt: TGTGCCAGCTCACCCTCGATTGCGTCCACAGATACGCAGTATTTT
j_gene: TRBJ2-5; v_gene: TRBV2; d_gene: TRBD2; abundance: many; CDR3aa: CASPGRGEETQYF; CDR3nt: TGTGCCAGCCCCGGGAGGGGGGAGGAGACCCAGTACTTC
j_gene: TRBJ1-2; v_gene: TRBV20-1; d_gene: .; abundance: few; CDR3aa: CSARDPPGQRQLYGYTF; CDR3nt: TGCAGTGCTAGAGATCCCCCCGGTCAAAGACAGCTCTATGGCTACACCTTC
j_gene: TRBJ2-1; v_gene: TRBV28; d_gene: TRBD2; abundance: many; CDR3aa: CASSSIRTSGRATEQFF; CDR3nt: TGTGCCAGCAGTTCTATCCGGACTAGCGGGAGGGCCACTGAGCAGTTCTTC
j_gene: TRBJ2-3; v_gene: TRBV2; d_gene: .; abundance: .; CDR3aa: CASSFGMGGVGTDTQYF; CDR3nt: TGTGCCAGCAGTTTCGGTATGGGCGGAGTCGGCACAGATACGCAGTATTTT
j_gene: TRBJ2-3; v_gene: TRBV20-1; d_gene: .; abundance: .; CDR3aa: CSASRDISTDTQYF; CDR3nt: TGCAGTGCGAGCCGGGACATTAGCACAGATACGCAGTATTTT
j_gene: TRBJ2-5; v_gene: TRBV6-5; d_gene: .; abundance: .; CDR3aa: CASSYSLSDGGGETQYF; CDR3nt: TGTGCCAGCAGTTACTCCCTGAGCGACGGGGGCGGAGAGACCCAGTACTTC
j_gene: TRBJ2-3; v_gene: TRBV5-1; d_gene: .; abundance: few; CDR3aa: CASSLGPNPDTQYF; CDR3nt: TGCGCCAGCAGCCTGGGACCTAATCCAGATACGCAGTATTTT
j_gene: TRBJ1-1; v_gene: TRBV10-3; d_gene: .; abundance: few; CDR3aa: CAGRRGLNTEAFF; CDR3nt: TGTGCCGGACGACGTGGCTTGAACACTGAAGCTTTCTTT
j_gene: TRBJ1-1; v_gene: TRBV7-9; d_gene: .; abundance: few; CDR3aa: CASSLDGGGTEAFF; CDR3nt: TGTGCCAGCAGCTTAGACGGAGGAGGCACTGAAGCTTTCTTT
j_gene: TRBJ2-7; v_gene: TRBV27; d_gene: .; abundance: few; CDR3aa: CASRRQGHSSYEQYF; CDR3nt: TGTGCCAGCAGACGGCAGGGCCATAGCTCCTACGAGCAGTACTTC
j_gene: TRBJ2-2; v_gene: TRBV29-1; d_gene: TRBD1; abundance: few; CDR3aa: CSVLGTGLDTGELFF; CDR3nt: TGCAGCGTGCTAGGGACAGGGTTAGACACCGGGGAGCTGTTTTTT
j_gene: TRBJ1-4; v_gene: TRBV7-8; d_gene: TRBD1; abundance: .; CDR3aa: CASSWTGSREKLFF; CDR3nt: TGTGCCAGCAGCTGGACAGGCTCGAGGGAAAAACTGTTTTTT
j_gene: TRBJ1-3; v_gene: TRBV20-1; d_gene: TRBD1; abundance: few; CDR3aa: CSAGTGAFAGNTIYF; CDR3nt: TGCAGTGCTGGGACAGGGGCCTTCGCTGGAAACACCATATATTTT
j_gene: TRBJ2-1; v_gene: TRBV27; d_gene: TRBD2; abundance: .; CDR3aa: CASRGLVGSGRSDEQFF; CDR3nt: TGTGCCAGCAGGGGACTAGTGGGTAGCGGGAGAAGCGATGAGCAGTTCTTC